These T cell receptor beta chains were read from a single sample in a study of OX40 agonist ivuxolimab in advanced cancers. Generated by immunoSEQ multiplex PCR, the TCRdb table keeps only in-frame clones and is missing some. In the table there are 100,000 or so clones, more than 75% of which are singletons. Sequencing was performed on CD4+ or CD8+ T cells sorted from blood, taken in a trial of the OX40 agonist ivuxolimab. Source of these receptors: an adult with an advanced solid tumor such as melanoma, head and neck, liver or kidney cancer. Both conserved end residues are part of each CDR3. A D gene is named only where the DNA matches it firmly. The size entry is marked missing in some rows and otherwise reads once, few, many or a size class.

cdr3_aa cdr3_nt clone_size j_call cdr3_length d_call v_call
CASSIPGQGGNTIYF TGTGCCAGTAGTATACCGGGACAGGGTGGAAACACCATATATTTT . TRBJ1-3 15 TRBD1 TRBV19
CASSGQGTGANVLTF TGCGCCAGCAGTGGACAGGGAACTGGGGCCAACGTCCTGACTTTC . TRBJ2-6 15 TRBD1 TRBV5-1
CASSFSATNYGYTF TGCGCCAGCAGCTTCTCAGCCACTAACTATGGCTACACCTTC few TRBJ1-2 14 . TRBV5-1
CASRGMRGYWDSPLHF TGTGCCAGCAGAGGTATGCGAGGATACTGGGATTCACCCCTCCACTTT . TRBJ1-6 16 . TRBV27
CASSINPPRAEAFF TGTGCCAGTAGTATAAACCCCCCCAGAGCTGAAGCTTTCTTT . TRBJ1-1 14 . TRBV19
CASSIVAGEDTQYF TGTGCCAGTAGTATTGTAGCGGGAGAAGATACGCAGTATTTT . TRBJ2-3 14 TRBD2 TRBV19
CATSRAGTSGSYEQYF TGTGCCACCAGCAGAGCCGGGACTAGCGGATCCTACGAGCAGTACTTC . TRBJ2-7 16 TRBD2 TRBV15
CASSPQESQNEQCF TGTGCCAGCTCACCACAAGAAAGTCAAAACGAGCAGTGCTTC . TRBJ2-7 14 . TRBV18
CASSNTGSGSGYTF TGTGCCAGCAGTAATACGGGTTCAGGGTCAGGCTACACCTTC . TRBJ1-2 14 . TRBV2
CASSLAGGHGNTIYF TGTGCCAGCAGCTTGGCAGGAGGGCATGGAAACACCATATATTTT few TRBJ1-3 15 . TRBV11-3
CASSDFRDSQETQYF TGCGCCAGCAGTGATTTTCGAGACAGCCAAGAGACCCAGTACTTC . TRBJ2-5 15 . TRBV10-1
CASRDRRDTGELFF TGCGCCAGCAGAGATAGGAGGGACACCGGGGAGCTGTTTTTT . TRBJ2-2 14 . TRBV10-1
CASRRTEVAYEQYF TGTGCCAGCAGGCGGACAGAAGTCGCCTACGAGCAGTACTTC . TRBJ2-7 14 . TRBV2
CASSPATTNTQYF TGCGCCAGCAGCCCGGCGACAACGAATACGCAGTATTTT . TRBJ2-3 13 . TRBV5-1
CASSSPGPISYEQYF TGTGCCAGCAGTTCCCCCGGCCCTATCTCCTACGAGCAGTACTTC . TRBJ2-7 15 . TRBV28
CASSAGQVNYEQYF TGCGCCAGCAGCGCGGGACAGGTAAACTACGAGCAGTACTTC . TRBJ2-7 14 TRBD1 TRBV5-1
CASSANRVPYSEQYF TGTGCCAGCTCAGCAAACAGGGTCCCATACTCCGAGCAGTACTTC . TRBJ2-7 15 . TRBV18
CASSPGAPYGYTF TGTGCCAGCAGTCCAGGGGCCCCCTATGGCTACACCTTC . TRBJ1-2 13 . TRBV7-2
CASSIGQVDYGYTF TGCGCCAGCAGCATAGGACAGGTTGACTATGGCTACACCTTC . TRBJ1-2 14 TRBD1 TRBV5-1
CASSSGQGGEKLFF TGTGCCAGCAGTTCGGGACAGGGCGGTGAAAAACTGTTTTTT . TRBJ1-4 14 TRBD1 TRBV28
CASSLSRVEETQYF TGTGCCAGCAGTTTAAGCAGGGTGGAAGAGACCCAGTACTTC . TRBJ2-5 14 . TRBV28
CASSFRQGGEQYF TGCGCCAGCAGCTTTAGACAGGGTGGGGAGCAGTACTTC . TRBJ2-7 13 TRBD1 TRBV5-1
CASTAGWLNTQYF TGTGCCAGCACTGCGGGGTGGCTAAATACGCAGTATTTT . TRBJ2-3 13 . TRBV2
CASSPLLGHYEQYF TGTGCCAGTAGCCCACTACTAGGCCACTACGAGCAGTACTTC . TRBJ2-7 14 . TRBV19
CASTPMGVLTNYGYTF TGTGCCAGCACCCCCATGGGGGTACTAACTAACTATGGCTACACCTTC . TRBJ1-2 16 . TRBV28
CASSLLTSGKAKTQYF TGTGCCAGCAGCTTACTGACTAGCGGGAAGGCCAAGACCCAGTACTTC . TRBJ2-5 16 TRBD2 TRBV13
CASSELGTSERTQYF TGTGCCAGCAGCGAGTTGGGGACTAGTGAACGTACACAGTATTTT . TRBJ2-3 15 TRBD2 TRBV14
CASSSREVSNQPQHF TGCGCCAGCAGCTCCAGGGAGGTTAGCAATCAGCCCCAGCATTTT . TRBJ1-5 15 . TRBV5-1
CASSISGSYEQYF TGTGCCAGCAGCATATCGGGTTCCTACGAGCAGTACTTC . TRBJ2-7 13 . TRBV11-2
CASSLSGSTDTQYF TGCGCCAGCAGCTTGAGCGGGAGTACAGATACGCAGTATTTT . TRBJ2-3 14 TRBD2 TRBV5-1
CASSVALTSTLGEQFF TGTGCCAGCAGCGTAGCTTTGACTAGCACTCTGGGTGAGCAGTTCTTC . TRBJ2-1 16 TRBD2 TRBV9
CASSQGDPKGETQYF TGCGCCAGCAGCCAAGGGGACCCCAAGGGCGAGACCCAGTACTTC few TRBJ2-5 15 . TRBV4-1
CASSLQGGTDTQYF TGTGCCAGCAGCTTACAGGGGGGGACAGATACGCAGTATTTT . TRBJ2-3 14 . TRBV5-6
CASSLMGVSTGELFF TGTGCCAGCAGTTTAATGGGGGTATCTACCGGGGAGCTGTTTTTT few TRBJ2-2 15 . TRBV27
CASSLSGEWSEQYF TGTGCCAGCAGTTTATCAGGGGAATGGAGCGAGCAGTACTTC . TRBJ2-7 14 . TRBV27
CSVELPPFGQGAFAYEQYF TGCAGCGTTGAACTTCCCCCGTTCGGGCAGGGGGCTTTTGCTTACGAGCAGTACTTC . TRBJ2-7 19 TRBD1 TRBV29-1
CASSFYRGTEAFF TGTGCCAGCAGTTTTTACAGGGGGACTGAAGCTTTCTTT . TRBJ1-1 13 TRBD1 TRBV7-9
CASSFLRNTEAFF TGTGCCAGCAGCTTCTTGAGGAACACTGAAGCTTTCTTT . TRBJ1-1 13 . TRBV5-8
CASSPWGPGDSTDTQYF TGTGCCAGCTCCCCCTGGGGTCCCGGAGATAGCACAGATACGCAGTATTTT . TRBJ2-3 17 . TRBV18
CASAKGTDDGYTF TGTGCCAGCGCGAAGGGCACAGATGATGGCTACACCTTC . TRBJ1-2 13 . TRBV11-3
CASSQGDRDGNTIYF TGCGCCAGCAGCCAAGGTGACAGGGATGGAAACACCATATATTTT . TRBJ1-3 15 TRBD1 TRBV4-1
CASSQNRDEQYF TGTGCCAGCTCCCAGAACAGGGACGAGCAGTACTTC . TRBJ2-7 12 . TRBV18
CASSNGPGVAFF TGTGCCAGCAGTAACGGACCGGGTGTTGCTTTCTTT once TRBJ1-1 12 . TRBV7-9
CASSLHPPGGTGELFF TGTGCCAGCAGCTTACATCCTCCGGGAGGCACCGGGGAGCTGTTTTTT . TRBJ2-2 16 TRBD2 TRBV11-3
CATGGDRGTEAFF TGTGCCACCGGCGGGGACAGGGGCACTGAAGCTTTCTTT . TRBJ1-1 13 TRBD1 TRBV2